Listed here is a single T cell receptor beta chain. The junction had 7 bases not matched to a gene; V was cut back by 4 bases and J by 1 base. Germline CDR1 reads SGHRS; CDR2 reads YFSETQ. This CDR3 has 15 amino acids. This table comes from immunoSEQ multiplex PCR, and its TCRdb copy is limited to in-frame clones, with some not included. This table holds a few hundred thousand clones, roughly 90% found once. The data originate from a study of blood T cell repertoires in COVID-19. V and J are TRBV5-1 and TRBJ2-5; 7 nucleotides line up with TRBD2. The source of this sequence is a woman between 50 and 59 years old who had been exposed to COVID-19. Material: PBMCs or T cells enriched from blood (not recorded which). The CDR3 DNA is TGCGCCAGCAGCCCCGGACTAGTTCCCCAAGAGACCCAGTACTTC. Amino acids: CASSPGLVPQETQYF. Filled out from reference TRBV5-1 and TRBJ2-5, the complete variable domain reads KAGVTQTPRYLIKTRGQQVTLSCSPISGHRSVSWYQQTPGQGLQFLFEYFSETQRNKGNFPGRFSGRQFSNSRSEMNVSTLELGDSALYLCASSPGLVPQETQYFGPGTRLLVL.